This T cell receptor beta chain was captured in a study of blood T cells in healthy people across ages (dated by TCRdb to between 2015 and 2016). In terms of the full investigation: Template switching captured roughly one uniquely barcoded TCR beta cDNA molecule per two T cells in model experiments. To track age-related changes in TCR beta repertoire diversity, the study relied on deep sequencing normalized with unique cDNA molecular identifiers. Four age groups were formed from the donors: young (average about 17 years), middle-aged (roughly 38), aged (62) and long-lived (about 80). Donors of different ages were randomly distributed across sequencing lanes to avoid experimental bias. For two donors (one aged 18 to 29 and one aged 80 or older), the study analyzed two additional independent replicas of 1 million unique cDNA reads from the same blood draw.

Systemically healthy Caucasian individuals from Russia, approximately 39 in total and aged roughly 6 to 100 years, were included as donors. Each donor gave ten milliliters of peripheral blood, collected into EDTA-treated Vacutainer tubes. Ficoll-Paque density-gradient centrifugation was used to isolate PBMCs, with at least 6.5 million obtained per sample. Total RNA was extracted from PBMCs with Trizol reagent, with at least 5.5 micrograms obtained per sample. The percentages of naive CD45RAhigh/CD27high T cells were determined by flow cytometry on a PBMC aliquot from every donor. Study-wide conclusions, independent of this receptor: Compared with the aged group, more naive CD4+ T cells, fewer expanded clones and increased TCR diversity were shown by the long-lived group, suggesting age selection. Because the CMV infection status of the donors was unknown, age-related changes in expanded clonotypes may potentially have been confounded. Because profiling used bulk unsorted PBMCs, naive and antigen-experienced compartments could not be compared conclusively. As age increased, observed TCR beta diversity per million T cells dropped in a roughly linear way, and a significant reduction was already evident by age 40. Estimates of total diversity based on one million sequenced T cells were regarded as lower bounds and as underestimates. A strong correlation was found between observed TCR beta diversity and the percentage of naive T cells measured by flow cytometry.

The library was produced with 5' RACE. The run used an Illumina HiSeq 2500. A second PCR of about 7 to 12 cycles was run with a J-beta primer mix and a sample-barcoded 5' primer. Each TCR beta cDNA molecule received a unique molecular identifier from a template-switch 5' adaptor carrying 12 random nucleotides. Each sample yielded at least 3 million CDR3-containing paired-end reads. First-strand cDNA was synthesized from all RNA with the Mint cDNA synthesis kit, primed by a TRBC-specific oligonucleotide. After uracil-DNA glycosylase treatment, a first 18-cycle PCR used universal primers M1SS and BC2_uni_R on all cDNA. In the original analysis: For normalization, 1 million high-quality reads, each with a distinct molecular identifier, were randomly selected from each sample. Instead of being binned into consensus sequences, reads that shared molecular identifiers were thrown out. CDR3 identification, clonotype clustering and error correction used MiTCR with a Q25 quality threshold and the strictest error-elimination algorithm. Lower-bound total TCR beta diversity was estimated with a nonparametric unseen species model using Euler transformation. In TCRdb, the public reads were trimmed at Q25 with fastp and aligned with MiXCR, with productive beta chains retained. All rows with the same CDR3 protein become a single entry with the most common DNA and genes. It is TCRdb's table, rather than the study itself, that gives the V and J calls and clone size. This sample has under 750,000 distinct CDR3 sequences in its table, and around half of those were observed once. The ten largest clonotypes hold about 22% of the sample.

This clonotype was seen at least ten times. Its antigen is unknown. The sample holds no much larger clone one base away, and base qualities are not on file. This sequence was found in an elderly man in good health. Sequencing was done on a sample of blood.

The DNA reads as follows: TGTGCCAGCAGCTCCGGCCGGTGGACAGATACGCAGTATTTT. Translated, it reads CASSSGRWTDTQYF. The chain links TRBV7-2 with TRBJ2-3, with no D gene named confidently. The CDR3 spans 14 residues, from the cysteine through the phenylalanine. Only the CDR3 portion is preserved as DNA: 42 bases, with reading frame beginning at the first base. Relative to germline, V is 4 bases shorter and J is 3 bases shorter, with 11 bases between their ends. CDR1 is given as SGHTA and CDR2 as FQGNSA, both from the germline V gene.